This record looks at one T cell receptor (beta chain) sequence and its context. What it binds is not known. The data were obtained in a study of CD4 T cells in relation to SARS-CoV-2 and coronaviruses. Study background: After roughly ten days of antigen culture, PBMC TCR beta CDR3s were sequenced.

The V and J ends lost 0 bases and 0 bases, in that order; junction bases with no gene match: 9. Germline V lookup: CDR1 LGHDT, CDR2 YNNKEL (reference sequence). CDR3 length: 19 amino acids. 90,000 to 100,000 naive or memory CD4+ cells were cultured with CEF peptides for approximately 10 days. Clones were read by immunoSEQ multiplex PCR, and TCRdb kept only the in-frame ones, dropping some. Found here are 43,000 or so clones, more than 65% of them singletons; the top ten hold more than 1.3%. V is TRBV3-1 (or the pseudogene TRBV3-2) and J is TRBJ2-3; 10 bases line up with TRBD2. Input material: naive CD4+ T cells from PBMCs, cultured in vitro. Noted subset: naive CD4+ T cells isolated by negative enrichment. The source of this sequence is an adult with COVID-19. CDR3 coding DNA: TGTGCCAGCAGCCAAGATTTGGCTAGCGGGAGTGGTAGCACAGATACGCAGTATTTT. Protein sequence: CASSQDLASGSGSTDTQYF.